The 30 T cell receptor beta chains below were found in one sample sequenced in a study of blood T cell repertoires in COVID-19. Assay: immunoSEQ multiplex PCR; the TCRdb copy retains only in-frame clones and omits some. Among approximately 76,000 clones listed, around nine tenths were seen once. Sequenced: peripheral blood. These receptors were taken from a man in his thirties or forties with acute or convalescent COVID-19.

This sequence joins TRBV10-2 and TRBJ2-2; no firm D call. CDR1 is WSHSY and CDR2 is SAAADI in the germline V gene. The CDR3 spans 15 residues. The V and J ends lost 3 bases and 6 bases respectively, with 14 bases between them. DNA of the CDR3: TGCGCCAGCAGTGAAAACTTCCCGTCGGCCGGGGAGCTGTTTTTT. Translating gives CASSENFPSAGELFF.

The chain couples TRBV28 to TRBJ1-6; 9 nucleotides align to TRBD1. Unmatched junction bases numbered 4, after V lost 3 bases and J lost 7 bases. The CDR3 runs to 15 residues. Germline V CDR1 and CDR2: MDHEN, SYDVKM. DNA for the CDR3: TGTGCCAGCAGTTTCGGGGGGACAGGGAATTCACCCCTCCACTTT. It encodes CASSFGGTGNSPLHF.

The table lists this clone with a count of one. The chain combines TRBV18 with TRBJ2-1; 7 bases map to TRBD2. The CDR3 has 14 amino acids. Germline V gene sequence: CDR1 KGHSH, CDR2 LQKENI. The J segment lost 5 bases and the V segment lost 3 bases, leaving 4 bases of the junction unmatched. CDR3 region: CASSPGGTNNEQFF. The CDR3 DNA sequence: TGTGCCAGCTCACCGGGAGGGACGAACAATGAGCAGTTCTTC.

The chain links TRBV6-5 to TRBJ2-2, with TRBD2 identical over 12 bases. Germline trimming cut 10 bases from V and 4 bases from J; bases unmatched to any gene: 7. The germline V gene has CDR1 MNHEY and CDR2 SVGAGI. CDR3 length: 15 amino acids. CDR3 sequence: CANAASGRGTGELFF. For the CDR3, the DNA is TGTGCCAACGCCGCTAGCGGGAGGGGCACCGGGGAGCTGTTTTTT.

This clone was observed once. The J gene is TRBJ2-2, the V gene TRBV6-6; 8 positions agree with TRBD1. The CDR3 has 14 amino acids. J lost 6 bases, V lost 5 bases, and 5 bases had no gene match. The V gene's germline CDR1 is MNHNY and CDR2 SVGAGI (reference sequence). CDR3 amino acids: CASSDRGPPGELFF. As DNA, the CDR3 is TGTGCCAGCAGTGACAGGGGTCCCCCCGGGGAGCTGTTTTTT.

The chain couples TRBV6-5 to TRBJ2-2; no reliable D call. Germline lookup yields CDR1 MNHEY and CDR2 SVGAGI. Trimming stripped 0 bases from V and 5 bases from J, with 10 bases between. This CDR3 contains 15 residues. The CDR3 protein is CASSYSVAQTGELFF. The CDR3 DNA reads TGTGCCAGCAGTTACTCGGTGGCTCAGACCGGGGAGCTGTTTTTT.

The rearrangement uses TRBV6-2 or TRBV6-3 and TRBJ1-5; possibly TRBD1 for D (6 bases). V was cut by 4 bases and J by 5 bases, with 15 bases left in between. Germline V lookup: CDR1 MNHEY, CDR2 SVGEGT. The CDR3 is 15 amino acids. CDR3 sequence (DNA): TGTGCCAGCAGTTCTTGGGTTGGGGGCGATCAGCCCCAGCATTTT. Translating it yields CASSSWVGGDQPQHF.

This clone has a single count. The chain employs TRBV15 and TRBJ2-1; TRBD2 aligns across 12 bases. The germline V gene has CDR1 LNHNV and CDR2 YYDKDF (reference sequence). There are 16 residues in the CDR3. Losses at the gene ends were 1 base for V and 9 bases for J; bases not matched to a gene: 7. CDR3 DNA sequence: TGTGCCACCAGCAGAGGGCTAGCGGGAGGGTATAGTGAGCAGTTCTTC. Translation: CATSRGLAGGYSEQFF.

V is TRBV11-3 and J is TRBJ2-1, with D perhaps matching TRBD1 (6 bases). The ends were cut back, 4 bases at V and 5 bases at J, with 9 bases in the middle. This CDR3 is built from 13 residues. Germline CDR1 and CDR2: SGHNT and YENEEA. CDR3 sequence reads: CASSYGDNNEQFF. The CDR3 DNA reads TGTGCCAGCAGCTACGGGGACAACAATGAGCAGTTCTTC.

The J gene is TRBJ1-1, the V gene TRBV4-3; TRBD1 is a possible D gene (5 bases). Germline assignment: CDR1 LGHNA and CDR2 YSLEER. The CDR3 totals 14 residues. V was cut by 1 base and J by 5 bases, with 11 bases left in between. The CDR3 loop is CASSQGGQRTEAFF. The CDR3 bases are TGCGCCAGCAGCCAAGGGGGCCAAAGGACTGAAGCTTTCTTT.

In this sample, this clone turned up once. The chain carries TRBV5-5 and TRBJ1-5, with 7 positions matching TRBD1. V shed 1 base and J 2 bases; nucleotides not matched to a gene: 3. This CDR3 contains 15 residues. Germline assignment: CDR1 SGHKS and CDR2 YYEKEE (reference sequence). Here the CDR3 DNA reads TGTGCCAGCAGCTTGAGAGGGGGCGGCAATCAGCCCCAGCATTTT. The encoded protein is CASSLRGGGNQPQHF. The full variable domain, rest sourced from reference TRBV5-5 and TRBJ1-5, is DAGVTQSPTHLIKTRGQQVTLRCSPISGHKSVSWYQQVLGQGPQFIFQYYEKEERGRGNFPDRFSARQFPNYSSELNVNALLLGDSALYLCASSLRGGGNQPQHFGDGTRLSIL.

The chain recombines TRBV7-9 with TRBJ1-3, with TRBD1 matching 7 bases. CDR1 is SEHNR, CDR2 FQNEAQ, per germline (reference sequence). This CDR3 spans 16 amino acids. V trimming: 1 base; J trimming: 0 bases; junction bases outside the gene matches: 3. This CDR3 reads CASSLVGGLSGNTIYF. The CDR3 bases are TGTGCCAGCAGCTTAGTAGGGGGCCTCTCTGGAAACACCATATATTTT.

Turning to this clone: An end of the junction does not agree with germline; a read error may underlie this. The chain combines TRBV5-5 with TRBJ1-1; D not resolved. Germline V CDR1 and CDR2: SGHKS, YYEKEE (reference sequence). The CDR3 has 14 amino acids. The CDR3, as DNA: TGTGCCAGCAGCTTGGGAGCAGCGAACACTGAAGTTTTCTTT. This translates into CASSLGAANTEVFF. The full variable domain, completed using reference TRBV5-5 and TRBJ1-1, is DAGVTQSPTHLIKTRGQQVTLRCSPISGHKSVSWYQQVLGQGPQFIFQYYEKEERGRGNFPDRFSARQFPNYSSELNVNALLLGDSALYLCASSLGAANTEVFFGQGTRLTVV.

The chain recombines TRBV5-1 with TRBJ1-3; 7 bases are shared with TRBD1. CDR1 SGHRS and CDR2 YFSETQ come from the germline V gene. After removal of 3 bases from V and 5 bases from J, the junction contained 5 bases not matched to a gene. This CDR3 is 14 amino acids long. CDR3 protein: CASSSGQQRNTIYF. CDR3 DNA: TGCGCCAGCAGCTCGGGACAGCAAAGAAACACCATATATTTT.

This clone occurred once. V usage is TRBV27 and J usage is TRBJ2-5; TRBD2 might be the D (6 bases). Trimming removed 8 bases from V and 2 bases from J, with 12 bases in between. From germline, CDR1 is MNHEY and CDR2 SMNVEV (reference sequence). The CDR3 is made up of 13 amino acids. CDR3 sequence reads: CASRKAGQETQYF. In DNA, the CDR3 is TGTGCCAGCCGAAAAGCGGGTCAAGAGACCCAGTACTTC.

The CDR3 DNA reads TGTGCCAGCAGACTCTCCGGGACAGGGGTCACCGGGGAGCTGTTTTTT. It yields the protein CASRLSGTGVTGELFF. The chain recombines TRBV7-3 with TRBJ2-2, with 10 bases matching TRBD1. The CDR3 runs 16 residues. Trimming at V came to 6 bases and at J to 4 bases, leaving 8 bases not matched to a gene. The V gene's germline CDR1 is SGHTA and CDR2 FQGTGA.

This clone was seen once. The genes are TRBV28 and TRBJ1-4, with D possibly being TRBD1 (5 bases). The CDR3 sequence is 14 residues long. Per germline, CDR1 MDHEN and CDR2 SYDVKM. Trimming removed 9 bases from V and 3 bases from J, with 14 bases in between. CDR3 protein: CASLLAGANEKLFF. CDR3 coding DNA: TGTGCCAGTCTTTTGGCGGGGGCTAATGAAAAACTGTTTTTT.

The genes are TRBV6-5 and TRBJ1-5; weak D call: TRBD1 (5 bases). Germline V lookup: CDR1 MNHEY, CDR2 SVGAGI. CDR3 length: 15 amino acids. V gave up 6 bases and J gave up 4 bases, with 16 bases separating them. The CDR3 sequence is CASRTGQLGNQPQHF. The CDR3 DNA follows: TGTGCCAGCAGAACCGGACAATTGGGGAATCAGCCCCAGCATTTT.

This rearrangement joins TRBV28 to TRBJ1-2; D gene ambiguous. Germline V lookup: CDR1 MDHEN, CDR2 SYDVKM. CDR3 length: 13 residues. V dropped 4 bases and J dropped 3 bases, with 9 bases sitting between them. CDR3 bases: TGTGCCAGCAGTTATTTCGGGGACTATGGCTACACCTTC. The encoded protein is CASSYFGDYGYTF.

This rearrangement joins TRBV2 to TRBJ2-7; 7 bases match TRBD1. Germline values: CDR1 SNHLY, CDR2 FYNNEI. V shed 9 bases, J shed 2 bases, and the junction held 7 bases outside the gene matches. The CDR3 consists of 13 residues. In nucleotides, the CDR3 is TGTGCCAGTTCCAGGGGGTTTACCTACGAGCAGTACTTC. Residues: CASSRGFTYEQYF.

The genes are TRBV28 and TRBJ1-1, with 8 bases matching TRBD1. The CDR3 has 14 residues. V dropped 9 bases and J dropped 0; count of bases not matched to a gene: 6. Germline lookup yields CDR1 MDHEN and CDR2 SYDVKM. The CDR3 reads CASRRDRMNTEAFF. The CDR3 coding sequence is TGTGCCAGTAGGAGGGACAGGATGAACACTGAAGCTTTCTTT.

V is TRBV3-1 (or the pseudogene TRBV3-2) and J is TRBJ1-4; TRBD1 is a possible D gene (6 bases). The length of the CDR3 is 15 residues. Germline V CDR1 and CDR2: LGHDT, YNNKEL (reference sequence). Deletions cut 0 bases from V and 7 bases from J, with 12 bases between. CDR3 region: CASSQEGGAGEKLFF. CDR3 bases: TGTGCCAGCAGCCAAGAGGGGGGGGCTGGTGAAAAACTGTTTTTT.

The V gene is TRBV7-2, the J gene TRBJ1-4; weak D call: TRBD1 (5 bases). The germline V and J ends were trimmed by 2 bases and 5 bases, with 6 bases remaining between them. Per the germline V gene, CDR1 is SGHTA and CDR2 is FQGNSA. The CDR3 spans 13 residues. The CDR3 nucleotides read TGTGCCAGCAGCTTATCAGGGAATGAAAAACTGTTTTTT. Amino acids: CASSLSGNEKLFF.

V gene TRBV9 combines with J gene TRBJ2-7; 9 positions agree with TRBD2. V shed 2 bases and J 6 bases; nucleotides not matched to a gene: 9. CDR1 and CDR2 from the germline V gene are SGDLS and YYNGEE. The length of the CDR3 is 15 residues. The CDR3 region has the DNA TGTGCCAGCAGCGTTACCGGACTAGCGTCGACCGAGCAGTACTTC. Its protein is CASSVTGLASTEQYF.

This clone was detected only a few times. The chain employs TRBV11-1 and TRBJ2-7, with 10 bases fitting TRBD2. V gave up 5 bases and J gave up 1 base; unmatched junction bases: 5. This CDR3 is 15 amino acids long. CDR1 is SGHAT and CDR2 is FQDESV in the germline V gene (reference sequence). CDR3 sequence reads: CASSTRGLASYEQYF. The CDR3 nucleotides are TGTGCCAGCAGCACCCGGGGACTAGCGTCCTACGAGCAGTACTTC.

V is TRBV6-6 and J is TRBJ2-5; 9 bases are shared with TRBD2. This CDR3 is built from 14 residues. Germline V gene lookup returns CDR1 MNHNY and CDR2 SVGAGI (reference sequence). After removal of 7 bases from V and 5 bases from J, the junction contained 8 bases not matched to a gene. CDR3 DNA: TGTGCCAGCACTTTGCGGGAGGGCCTGGAGACCCAGTACTTC. This encodes CASTLREGLETQYF.

The chain is built from TRBV5-1 and TRBJ1-1; TRBD1 might be the D (6 bases). Trimming pared 1 base from V and 7 bases from J, leaving 11 bases between. The germline CDR1 and CDR2 sequences are SGHRS and YFSETQ. The CDR3 runs 13 residues. CDR3 residues: CASSLTGQIEAFF. In DNA, the CDR3 is TGCGCCAGCAGCTTGACAGGGCAGATTGAAGCTTTCTTT.

This chain links TRBV11-2 with TRBJ1-2; possible D gene TRBD1, 5 bases. V was shortened by 6 bases and J by 4 bases, with 15 bases between the two germline ends. The V gene's germline CDR1 is SGHAT and CDR2 FQNNGV. The CDR3 is 14 residues long. CDR3 nucleotide sequence: TGTGCCAGCAGACCGACAGTCTTACGCTATGGCTACACCTTC. Its protein is CASRPTVLRYGYTF.

The chain is built from TRBV14 and TRBJ1-2; D is uncertain. V dropped 4 bases and J dropped 2 bases, with 5 bases sitting between them. This CDR3 has 12 residues. The germline V gene encodes CDR1 SGHDN and CDR2 FVKESK. DNA of the CDR3: TGTGCCAGCAGCCTCGGGAACTATGGCTACACCTTC. This sequence encodes CASSLGNYGYTF.

This clone came up many times. The V call is TRBV9, the J call TRBJ2-1, with TRBD2 identical over 10 bases. The CDR3 sequence is 16 residues long. Per the germline V gene, CDR1 is SGDLS and CDR2 is YYNGEE. J lost 8 bases, V lost 0 bases, and 8 bases had no gene match. The CDR3 sequence is CASSVEASGRFDEQFF. DNA of the CDR3: TGTGCCAGCAGCGTAGAGGCTAGCGGGAGATTTGATGAGCAGTTCTTC.